This T cell receptor (beta chain) derives from a study of cytomegalovirus exposure and HLA in healthy donors. With 60 Vbeta and 13 Jbeta primers, the PCR was carried out. In the original analysis: Some 80 million unique TCR beta chains, some 11 million shared, were counted in a later analysis. Using immunoSEQ multiplex PCR, the repertoire was profiled, and TCRdb retains in-frame clones only, with some absent. V, J and clone size are those of that table, while D and trimming were read from the DNA. This sample contains about 140,000 clones. V lost 0 bases and J lost 0, with 10 bases in between. This CDR3 is built from 16 residues. CDR1 SGHRS and CDR2 YFSETQ come from the germline V gene.

The TCR sequence derives from a woman aged 18-29 years in good health and CMV-seronegative. The sequenced material came from PBMCs. The chain joins TRBV5-1 to TRBJ2-4; possibly TRBD2 for D (5 bases). CDR3 nucleotides: TGCGCCAGCAGCTTGGAGGTGGCGGGAGCCAAAAACATTCAGTACTTC. It encodes CASSLEVAGAKNIQYF.